One sample yielded the 30 T cell receptor beta chains listed below, sequenced in a study of human T cells and chemical hapten exposure. The time point: patch test 2, 6 weeks after DPC sensitization. Treatment here: therapeutic diphenylcyclopropenone sensitization with weekly scalp DPC. TCRdb re-analysed the RACE reads in MiXCR, keeping a single row per CDR3 protein. Seen here are about 380,000 distinct CDR3 sequences, around 6% observed once, and the top ten hold under 7%. The material was whole blood, obtained in connection with sensitization to the hapten diphenylcyclopropenone (DPC). Receptors were obtained from a woman younger than 35 with alopecia areata. Some clones in this sample may be carry-over from other donors' samples.

The rearrangement joins TRBV6-5 to TRBJ2-2; D is ambiguous. The CDR3 covers 16 residues. Trimming took 6 bases from V and 0 from J, leaving 14 bases between them. Germline V CDR1 and CDR2: MNHEY, SVGAGI. The CDR3 protein is CASSNIGVTNTGELFF. The CDR3 DNA reads as TGTGCCAGCAGCAACATTGGGGTAACGAACACCGGGGAGCTGTTTTTT.

The chain carries TRBV6-2 or TRBV6-3 and TRBJ1-1; TRBD1 might be the D (5 bases). V was cut by 6 bases and J by 5 bases, with 10 bases left in between. Germline CDR1 MNHEY, CDR2 SVGEGT. The CDR3 runs 12 residues. CDR3 amino acids: CASSIRGTEAFF. CDR3 nucleotides: TGTGCCAGCAGCATCCGGGGGACTGAAGCTTTCTTT.

The sample holds many counts of this clonotype. The chain joins TRBV20-1 to TRBJ2-1; 7 bases are a match to TRBD2. CDR1 is DFQATT and CDR2 is SNEGSKA in the germline V gene (reference sequence). V gave up 5 bases and J gave up 4 bases; unmatched junction bases: 11. CDR3 length: 15 residues. CDR3 DNA sequence: TGCAGTGCTTATTCTAGCGGCCTTCTTTACAATGAGCAGTTCTTC. It encodes CSAYSSGLLYNEQFF.

V usage is TRBV3-1 and J usage is TRBJ2-2; D not certain. The V end was cut by 6 bases, the J end by 6 bases, with 5 bases between. Germline CDR1 and CDR2: LGHDT and YNNKEL (reference sequence). The CDR3 spans 11 residues. The CDR3 coding sequence is TGTGCCAGCAGAGGGCCCGGGGAGCTGTTTTTT. Its protein product is CASRGPGELFF.

Ten or more counts support this clonotype. The chain employs TRBV7-8 and TRBJ2-3; 8 bases are a match to TRBD2. V lost 5 bases, J lost 3 bases, and 7 bases stayed unmatched. The CDR3 covers 15 residues. CDR1 is SGHVS and CDR2 is FQNEAQ in the germline V gene. DNA for the CDR3: TGTGCCAGCAGCGCGACTAGCGCCAAAACAGATACGCAGTATTTT. This gives the protein CASSATSAKTDTQYF. Together with reference TRBV7-8 and TRBJ2-3, the CDR3 gives the full variable domain: GAGVSQSPRYKVAKRGQDVALRCDPISGHVSLFWYQQALGQGPEFLTYFQNEAQLDKSGLPSDRFFAERPEGSVSTLKIQRTQQEDSAVYLCASSATSAKTDTQYFGPGTRLTVL.

There are a few counts of this clonotype. This chain connects TRBV4-1 to TRBJ1-1; D unresolved. V was clipped by 2 bases and J by 3 bases, with 7 bases between them. The CDR3 is 13 residues long. CDR1 is MGHRA and CDR2 is YSYEKL in the germline V gene. CDR3 DNA: TGCGCCAGCAGCCAAAGGACTGACACTGAAGCTTTCTTT. As protein: CASSQRTDTEAFF.

This clonotype turned up a few times. V and J are TRBV27 and TRBJ2-7; D is perhaps TRBD1 or TRBD2 (5 bases each). The CDR3 covers 14 residues. V was pared by 5 bases and J by 2 bases, with 13 bases between. Germline CDR1 MNHEY, CDR2 SMNVEV (reference sequence). The CDR3 spells CASSGTSTAYEQYF. CDR3 bases: TGTGCCAGCAGTGGGACGTCGACAGCCTACGAGCAGTACTTC.

This clonotype has a handful of counts. The chain joins TRBV7-9 to TRBJ2-5; D perhaps matches TRBD1 (7 bases). The CDR3 has 15 residues. The V gene lost 1 base and the J gene lost 5 bases, with 14 bases spanning the gap. Germline assignment: CDR1 SEHNR and CDR2 FQNEAQ (reference sequence). CDR3 bases: TGTGCCAGCAGCTTAGTGGAGGGGGCGGATGAGACCCAGTACTTC. This translates into CASSLVEGADETQYF.

The chain carries TRBV4-3 and TRBJ2-7; 9 bases are a match to TRBD2. The CDR3 length is 15 residues. With 0 bases clipped from V and 3 bases from J, the junction kept 3 bases outside the gene matches. In germline, CDR1 is LGHNA, CDR2 YSLEER. CDR3 coding DNA: TGCGCCAGCAGCCAAGATCTAGCGGGGAGCTACGAGCAGTACTTC. Its protein is CASSQDLAGSYEQYF.

This clonotype was seen at least ten times. The CDR3 protein is CASSSTGRQFF. DNA for the CDR3: TGTGCCAGCAGTTCGACAGGCCGGCAGTTCTTC. The chain carries TRBV27 and TRBJ2-1; D may be TRBD1 (6 bases). V was shortened by 4 bases and J by 12 bases, with 10 bases between the two germline ends. In germline, CDR1 is MNHEY, CDR2 SMNVEV (reference sequence). This CDR3 is built from 11 residues.

This clonotype was seen at least ten times. V gene TRBV27 combines with J gene TRBJ1-1, with D unresolved. Germline CDR1 and CDR2: MNHEY and SMNVEV (reference sequence). V was cut by 5 bases and J by 0 bases, with 13 bases left in between. This CDR3 is built from 15 residues. The CDR3 bases are TGTGCCAGCAGTCCAAAGACGGGCTTGAACACTGAAGCTTTCTTT. It is translated as CASSPKTGLNTEAFF.

This clonotype was counted between two and nine times. The V and J genes are TRBV12-3 or TRBV12-4 and TRBJ1-1; tentative D call: TRBD1 (6 bases). The CDR3 loop spans 12 amino acids. Trimming pared 3 bases from V and 7 bases from J, leaving 9 bases between. The CDR3 sequence is CASSFLTGEAFF. Written as DNA, the CDR3 is TGTGCCAGCAGTTTTCTGACAGGTGAAGCTTTCTTT.

The table lists this clonotype with many counts. This chain links TRBV12-3 or TRBV12-4 with TRBJ2-1, with 9 nucleotides matching TRBD2. The V segment lost 3 bases and the J segment 1 base; nucleotides outside the gene matches: 4. The CDR3 is made up of 16 amino acids. The CDR3 DNA sequence: TGTGCCAGCAGTTTGAGGGCGGGGGGGTCCTACAATGAGCAGTTCTTC. Amino acids: CASSLRAGGSYNEQFF.

This chain uses TRBV9 with TRBJ2-1; a weak D match, TRBD2 (5 bases). CDR3 length equals 18 residues. V was pared by 2 bases and J by 2 bases, with 20 bases between. CDR1 is SGDLS and CDR2 is YYNGEE in the germline V gene. The CDR3 DNA sequence: TGTGCCAGCAGCGTCCCCGAGGGCAATCCCAAACCCTACAATGAGCAGTTCTTC. Translating it yields CASSVPEGNPKPYNEQFF.

The CDR3, as DNA: TGTGCAGAATCCGGGACACCGGGGGATGGCAATCAGCCCCAGCATTTT. Translating gives CAESGTPGDGNQPQHF. The chain couples TRBV27 to TRBJ1-5, with D possibly TRBD1 on 6 matching bases. The CDR3 sequence is 16 residues long. CDR1 is MNHEY, CDR2 SMNVEV, per germline (reference sequence).

This clonotype has ten or more counts. V is TRBV10-3 and J is TRBJ2-6; perhaps TRBD2 as D (5 bases). The CDR3 extends over 15 amino acids. Germline CDR1 ENHRY, CDR2 SYGVKD. Trimming took off 3 bases at V and 2 bases at J, with 8 bases between the two ends. The CDR3 sequence: CAISEEGTGANVLTF. The CDR3 coding sequence is TGTGCCATCAGTGAAGAGGGAACTGGGGCCAACGTCCTGACTTTC.

A few counts support this clonotype. The chain recombines TRBV20-1 with TRBJ2-1, with D maybe TRBD1 (6 bases). The germline V gene has CDR1 DFQATT and CDR2 SNEGSKA (reference sequence). V lost 5 bases, J lost 8 bases, and 16 bases lay in between. The CDR3 loop spans 13 amino acids. The CDR3 region has the DNA TGCAGTGCTGGATACAGGGAAGGACATGAGCAGTTCTTC. It codes for CSAGYREGHEQFF.

In this sample, this clonotype turned up a few times. V gene TRBV29-1 combines with J gene TRBJ1-4; 7 bases are shared with TRBD1. The germline CDR1 and CDR2 sequences are SQVTM and ANQGSEA. The V and J ends lost 4 bases and 4 bases, in that order; junction bases with no gene match: 3. The CDR3 spans 13 residues. In DNA form, the CDR3 reads TGCAGCGTTGGGGGACAGATTAATGAAAAACTGTTTTTT. Its translation is CSVGGQINEKLFF.

CDR3: CASSFSGSPQETQYF. CDR3 DNA: TGTGCCAGCAGCTTCTCTGGCAGTCCCCAAGAGACCCAGTACTTC. V usage is TRBV5-4 and J usage is TRBJ2-5; the D is unclear. The V gene lost 2 bases and the J gene lost 1 base, with 12 bases spanning the gap. The germline V gene encodes CDR1 SGHNT and CDR2 YYREEE (reference sequence). This CDR3 comprises 15 residues.

The V call is TRBV11-1, the J call TRBJ1-1; D is uncertain. V lost 3 bases and J lost 1, with 15 bases in between. Germline loops: CDR1 SGHAT, CDR2 FQDESV (reference sequence). CDR3 length equals 16 residues. The CDR3 reads CASSFSWAAENTEAFF. DNA of the CDR3: TGTGCCAGCAGCTTTAGCTGGGCAGCCGAGAACACTGAAGCTTTCTTT. Based on the CDR3 plus reference TRBV11-1 and TRBJ1-1, the full variable domain is EAEVAQSPRYKITEKSQAVAFWCDPISGHATLYWYRQILGQGPELLVQFQDESVVDDSQLPKDRFSAERLKGVDSTLKIQPAELGDSAMYLCASSFSWAAENTEAFFGQGTRLTVV.

Many counts were recorded for this clonotype. The chain has TRBV20-1 and TRBJ2-7, with 8 positions matching TRBD2. The CDR3 has 16 amino acids. Per the germline V gene, CDR1 is DFQATT and CDR2 is SNEGSKA (reference sequence). The ends lost 0 bases at V and 6 bases at J; junction bases unmatched: 13. The CDR3 DNA is TGCAGTGCTAGAGATCACGGCGGGGGGTCATTCGGCGAGCAGTACTTC. This translates into CSARDHGGGSFGEQYF.

Of note for this clonotype: This could be a read error, since a much larger clone is one nucleotide away. The chain links TRBV7-9 to TRBJ1-2; D gene ambiguous. The germline V and J ends were trimmed by 9 bases and 3 bases, with 14 bases remaining between them. Germline V gene lookup returns CDR1 SEHNR and CDR2 FQNEAQ (reference sequence). This CDR3 region has 13 residues. This CDR3 is CARSPPWYYGYTF. DNA of the CDR3: TGTGCCAGAAGCCCGCCATGGTACTATGGCTACACCTTC.

This clonotype was recorded at least ten times. V and J are TRBV7-2 and TRBJ1-6, with a tentative D call TRBD1 (5 bases). CDR3 length: 16 amino acids. Trimming removed 1 base at V and 0 bases at J, with 7 bases between. Germline loops: CDR1 SGHTA, CDR2 FQGNSA. The chain's CDR3 is CASSLEGSSYNSPLHF. DNA for the CDR3: TGTGCCAGCAGCTTAGAGGGGAGCTCCTATAATTCACCCCTCCACTTT.

This clonotype was counted a few times. The chain links TRBV6-2 or TRBV6-3 to TRBJ2-7, with TRBD2 matching 13 bases. The CDR3 totals 16 residues. V gave up 0 bases and J gave up 3 bases; unmatched junction bases: 2. CDR1 is MNHEY, CDR2 SVGEGT, per germline. CDR3 DNA sequence: TGTGCCAGCAGTTACTCCGGGACTAGCGGGGTCTACGAGCAGTACTTC. It codes for CASSYSGTSGVYEQYF.

This clonotype has more than one count but fewer than ten. The chain is built from TRBV6-2 or TRBV6-3 and TRBJ2-7, with a tentative D call TRBD2 (6 bases). CDR1 is MNHEY and CDR2 is SVGEGT in the germline V gene. This CDR3 comprises 12 residues. The V end lost 6 bases, the J end lost 5 bases, and 11 bases lay between the germline ends. CDR3: CASSRGGDEQYF. The CDR3 DNA follows: TGTGCCAGCAGCCGAGGAGGGGACGAGCAGTACTTC.

This clonotype was detected a few times. V and J are TRBV10-3 and TRBJ1-1, with TRBD1 matching over 8 bases. This CDR3 spans 14 amino acids. CDR1 ENHRY and CDR2 SYGVKD come from the germline V gene. The V segment lost 7 bases and the J segment 1 base; nucleotides outside the gene matches: 5. CDR3 loop: CAITQGQGNTEAFF. Written as DNA, the CDR3 is TGTGCCATCACCCAAGGACAGGGGAACACTGAAGCTTTCTTT.

The genes are TRBV11-2 and TRBJ1-2, with 8 bases lining up with TRBD1. The germline V gene has CDR1 SGHAT and CDR2 FQNNGV. The CDR3 runs to 15 residues. Trimming took 4 bases from V and 4 from J; bases not matched to a gene: 8. The CDR3 sequence: CASSSPQQGVYGYTF. CDR3 coding DNA: TGTGCCAGCAGCTCCCCCCAACAGGGGGTCTATGGCTACACCTTC.

Worth noting for this clonotype: The junction and the germline gene differ at one end; a read error may be behind it. This chain joins TRBV20-1 and TRBJ1-5; maybe TRBD1 (5 bases). Looked up from germline, CDR1 is DFQATT and CDR2 is SNEGSKA (reference sequence). CDR3 length: 14 residues. The CDR3 sequence: CGAGQGYSNQPQHF. Here the CDR3 DNA reads TGCGGTGCTGGGCAGGGTTATAGCAATCAGCCCCAGCATTTT.

V and J are TRBV20-1 and TRBJ1-4; D gene uncertain. CDR3 size: 13 residues. The V end was cut by 2 bases, the J end by 5 bases, with 9 bases between. Germline CDR1 reads DFQATT; CDR2 reads SNEGSKA (reference sequence). The chain's CDR3 is CSARSRPNEKLFF. CDR3 bases: TGCAGTGCTAGATCAAGGCCCAATGAAAAACTGTTTTTT.

On this clonotype itself: This could be a read error, since a much larger clone is one nucleotide away. The rearrangement uses TRBV7-9 and TRBJ2-1; tentative D call: TRBD1 (5 bases). Trimming cost V 0 bases and J 3 bases, with 6 bases left between them. The V gene's germline CDR1 is SEHNR and CDR2 FQNEAQ (reference sequence). The CDR3 is 14 residues long. The CDR3 bases are TGTGCCAGCAGCTTAGCCGACAGCTACAATGAGCAGTTCTTC. Protein sequence: CASSLADSYNEQFF.